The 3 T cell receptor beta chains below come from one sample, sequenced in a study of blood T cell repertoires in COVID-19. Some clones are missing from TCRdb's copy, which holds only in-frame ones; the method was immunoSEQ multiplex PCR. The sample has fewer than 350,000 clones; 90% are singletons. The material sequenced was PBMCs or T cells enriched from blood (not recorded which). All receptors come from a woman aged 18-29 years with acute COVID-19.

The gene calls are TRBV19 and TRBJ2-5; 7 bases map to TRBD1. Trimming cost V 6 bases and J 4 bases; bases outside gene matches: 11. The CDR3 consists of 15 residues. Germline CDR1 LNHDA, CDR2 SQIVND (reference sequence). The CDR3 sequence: CASSRSGTAVETQYF. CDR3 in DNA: TGTGCCAGTAGCCGATCCGGGACAGCAGTAGAGACCCAGTACTTC.

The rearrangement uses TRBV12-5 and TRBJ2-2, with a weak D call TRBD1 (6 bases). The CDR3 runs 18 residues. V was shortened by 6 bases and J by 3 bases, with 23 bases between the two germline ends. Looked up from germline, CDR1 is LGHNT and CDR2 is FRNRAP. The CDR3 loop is CASGPNTYRDTDTGELFF. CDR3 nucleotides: TGTGCTAGTGGCCCGAACACATACCGGGACACCGACACCGGGGAGCTGTTTTTT.

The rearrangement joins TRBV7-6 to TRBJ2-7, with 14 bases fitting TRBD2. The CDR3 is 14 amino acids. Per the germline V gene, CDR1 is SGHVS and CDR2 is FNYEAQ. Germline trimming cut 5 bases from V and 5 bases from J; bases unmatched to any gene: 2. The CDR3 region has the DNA TGTGCCAGCAGCCCGGGACTAGCGGGAGACGAGCAGTACTTC. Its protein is CASSPGLAGDEQYF.